The 32 T cell receptor beta chains reported below all come from one sample, sequenced in a study of blood T cell repertoires in COVID-19 (TCRdb year 2020). Libraries were constructed by the immunoSEQ multiplex PCR assay. TCRdb's version of the immuneACCESS table is confined to in-frame rearrangements and falls short of the full clone set. An unresolved V gene accounts for under half of the shortfall where checked; the remainder is of unknown origin. The sample contains about 210,000 clones, roughly 86% of them found a single time. The ten largest clones take up 10% of the sample. Sample: PBMCs or T cells enriched from blood (not recorded which). The receptors derive from a man between 18 and 35 years old with acute COVID-19.

This clone was found once. As DNA, the CDR3 is TGTGCCAGCAGCTACCGGACTAGCGGGAGCACAGATACGCAGTATTTT. Protein product: CASSYRTSGSTDTQYF. The chain employs TRBV9 and TRBJ2-3; 11 nucleotides agree with TRBD2. After removal of 4 bases from V and 0 bases from J, the junction contained 4 bases not matched to a gene. The V gene's germline CDR1 is SGDLS and CDR2 YYNGEE. CDR3 length equals 16 residues.

The V call is TRBV12-3 or TRBV12-4, the J call TRBJ2-1; no clear D gene. Trimming left V 6 bases short and J 6 bases short, with 9 bases between. CDR3 length: 12 amino acids. CDR3 residues: CASRLTGNEQFF. The DNA for the CDR3 is TGTGCCAGCAGACTTACGGGCAATGAGCAGTTCTTC.

V usage is TRBV30 and J usage is TRBJ1-6; 10 positions match TRBD1. CDR1 is GTSNPN, CDR2 SVGIG, per germline (reference sequence). V shed 7 bases, J shed 0 bases, and the junction held 6 bases outside the gene matches. CDR3 length equals 16 residues. The CDR3 DNA reads TGTGCCTTGTCGGGACAGGGGAGCTCCTATAATTCACCCCTCCACTTT. Translating it yields CALSGQGSSYNSPLHF.

This rearrangement joins TRBV7-2 to TRBJ2-7; D possibly corresponds to TRBD2 (5 bases). Trimming shortened V by 1 base and J by 3 bases, and 22 bases separated the two germline ends. Germline CDR1 is SGHTA and CDR2 is FQGNSA. The length of the CDR3 is 18 residues. The CDR3 spells CASSLERPRGKWLYEQYF. The CDR3, as DNA: TGTGCCAGCAGCTTAGAACGCCCCAGAGGGAAGTGGCTCTACGAGCAGTACTTC.

The chain combines TRBV7-3 with TRBJ2-2; the match to TRBD1 covers 9 bases. V shed 4 bases and J 3 bases; nucleotides not matched to a gene: 6. Germline CDR1 reads SGHTA; CDR2 reads FQGTGA. The CDR3 totals 16 residues. The CDR3, as DNA: TGTGCCAGCAGCTCTCCGGACAGGGGTGACACCGGGGAGCTGTTTTTT. This codes for CASSSPDRGDTGELFF. Filled out from reference TRBV7-3 and TRBJ2-2, the complete variable domain reads GAGVSQTPSNKVTEKGKYVELRCDPISGHTALYWYRQSLGQGPEFLIYFQGTGAADDSGLPNDRFFAVRPEGSVSTLKIQRTERGDSAVYLCASSSPDRGDTGELFFGEGSRLTVL.

This chain links TRBV19 with TRBJ1-4; a possible D gene is TRBD1 (5 bases). The CDR3 loop spans 18 amino acids. Trimming cost V 2 bases and J 5 bases, with 21 bases left between them. CDR1 is LNHDA and CDR2 is SQIVND in the germline V gene (reference sequence). CDR3 sequence (DNA): TGTGCCAGTAGTATAAGGGGATTCCGGCAGAAAAGAAATGAAAAACTGTTTTTT. This sequence encodes CASSIRGFRQKRNEKLFF.

The sample holds one count of this clone. The genes are TRBV19 and TRBJ2-1; D is perhaps TRBD1 (5 bases). V was pared by 0 bases and J by 3 bases, with 12 bases between. Germline-derived CDR1 and CDR2 are LNHDA and SQIVND (reference sequence). The CDR3 covers 16 residues. CDR3 residues: CASSIDSGNFYNEQFF. In nucleotides, the CDR3 is TGTGCCAGTAGTATAGATTCAGGGAATTTCTACAATGAGCAGTTCTTC.

This clone has only a few counts. V gene TRBV25-1 combines with J gene TRBJ2-5; the D gene is possibly TRBD1 (6 bases). The CDR3 spans 15 residues. Per germline, CDR1 MGHDK and CDR2 SYGVNS. V lost 3 bases to trimming and J lost 4 bases, with 15 bases between them. The CDR3 coding sequence is TGTGCCAGCAGTGAGCCTCAAGGGGGTTTAGAGACCCAGTACTTC. Translated, it gives CASSEPQGGLETQYF. Based on the CDR3 plus reference TRBV25-1 and TRBJ2-5, the full variable domain is EADIYQTPRYLVIGTGKKITLECSQTMGHDKMYWYQQDPGMELHLIHYSYGVNSTEKGDLSSESTVSRIRTEHFPLTLESARPSHTSQYLCASSEPQGGLETQYFGPGTRLLVL.

The rearrangement uses TRBV28 and TRBJ2-7, with D possibly matching TRBD1 (5 bases). This CDR3 comprises 14 residues. Germline-derived CDR1 and CDR2 are MDHEN and SYDVKM. The V and J ends lost 2 bases and 4 bases respectively, with 12 bases between them. The CDR3 DNA follows: TGTGCCAGCAGTTTAGCCTATACAGGATACGAGCAGTACTTC. Protein sequence: CASSLAYTGYEQYF.

The V and J genes are TRBV7-8 and TRBJ2-7, with D tentatively TRBD1 (5 bases). CDR1 SGHVS and CDR2 FQNEAQ come from the germline V gene. The CDR3 loop spans 14 amino acids. The V gene lost 5 bases and the J gene lost 4 bases, with 15 bases spanning the gap. The CDR3 region has the DNA TGTGCCAGCAGCGGCGAAACAGGTTTTTACGAGCAGTACTTC. This sequence encodes CASSGETGFYEQYF.

The rearrangement joins TRBV10-1 to TRBJ2-7; TRBD1 agrees at 10 bases. This CDR3 contains 14 residues. Per germline, CDR1 WNHNN and CDR2 SYGVQD (reference sequence). J was trimmed by 5 bases and V by 6 bases; bases with no gene match: 7. The DNA of the CDR3 is TGCGCCAGCAGCCCCGGGACAGGGGTACACGAGCAGTACTTC. Its translation is CASSPGTGVHEQYF.

The rearrangement joins TRBV7-9 to TRBJ1-1; D unclear. V lost 7 bases to trimming and J lost 1 base, with 10 bases between them. Germline V gene data show CDR1 as SEHNR and CDR2 as FQNEAQ (reference sequence). CDR3 length equals 13 residues. CDR3 sequence: CASNSPGNTEAFF. CDR3 DNA sequence: TGTGCCAGCAACTCACCAGGGAACACTGAAGCTTTCTTT. Drawing the rest from reference TRBV7-9 and TRBJ1-1, the complete variable domain is DTGVSQNPRHKITKRGQNVTFRCDPISEHNRLYWYRQTLGQGPEFLTYFQNEAQLEKSRLLSDRFSAERPKGSFSTLEIQRTEQGDSAMYLCASNSPGNTEAFFGQGTRLTVV.

This clone was recorded once. This sequence joins TRBV7-8 and TRBJ2-3, with 9 nucleotides matching TRBD2. The CDR3 covers 15 residues. V was clipped by 5 bases and J by 2 bases; unmatched bases: 5. Germline CDR1 SGHVS, CDR2 FQNEAQ. In DNA, the CDR3 is TGTGCCAGCAGCCCAAGGACTAGCGACACAGATACGCAGTATTTT. As protein: CASSPRTSDTDTQYF.

This chain links TRBV11-2 with TRBJ1-2; D is perhaps TRBD1 (6 bases). This CDR3 has 16 residues. Germline V gene lookup returns CDR1 SGHAT and CDR2 FQNNGV. V was pared by 5 bases and J by 4 bases, with 20 bases between. CDR3 sequence reads: CASSPLTAGVGYGYTF. The DNA for the CDR3 is TGTGCCAGCAGCCCCTTGACGGCAGGGGTAGGCTATGGCTACACCTTC.

This rearrangement joins TRBV5-1 to TRBJ2-2; TRBD2 might be the D (6 bases). Per the germline V gene, CDR1 is SGHRS and CDR2 is YFSETQ. There are 14 residues in the CDR3. Trimming stripped 4 bases from V and 5 bases from J, with 12 bases between. The CDR3 DNA follows: TGCGCCAGCAGCAACAACGGGAGAACCGGGGAGCTGTTTTTT. As protein: CASSNNGRTGELFF.

J is TRBJ1-1 and V is TRBV5-1, with TRBD1 as a possible D gene (6 bases). V was clipped by 4 bases and J by 8 bases, with 9 bases between them. This CDR3 is built from 11 residues. Germline values: CDR1 SGHRS, CDR2 YFSETQ. The CDR3 coding sequence is TGCGCCAGCAGCATAACAGGGGAAGCTTTCTTT. This sequence encodes CASSITGEAFF.

The genes are TRBV28 and TRBJ2-7, with a weak D call TRBD2 (6 bases). The CDR3 extends over 16 amino acids. Looked up from germline, CDR1 is MDHEN and CDR2 is SYDVKM. V lost 1 base, J lost 3 bases, and 16 bases lay in between. CDR3 sequence: CASSLSVTTGDYEQYF. The CDR3 DNA sequence: TGTGCCAGCAGTTTATCGGTTACGACGGGGGACTACGAGCAGTACTTC.

V gene TRBV27 combines with J gene TRBJ2-5; 9 bases are a match to TRBD2. Trimming cost V 3 bases and J 1 base; bases outside gene matches: 3. The CDR3 contains 15 residues. Per the germline V gene, CDR1 is MNHEY and CDR2 is SMNVEV (reference sequence). The CDR3 reads CASSFLAGFQETQYF. The CDR3 bases are TGTGCCAGCAGTTTCCTAGCGGGGTTCCAAGAGACCCAGTACTTC.

The table lists this clone with a count of one. The J gene is TRBJ2-5, the V gene TRBV9, with TRBD2 matching over 11 bases. From germline, CDR1 is SGDLS and CDR2 YYNGEE. This CDR3 has 15 amino acids. J lost 3 bases, V lost 3 bases, and 4 bases had no gene match. The CDR3 reads CASSASGLAEETQYF. The CDR3 nucleotides are TGTGCCAGCAGCGCCTCGGGACTAGCGGAAGAGACCCAGTACTTC.

The rearrangement uses TRBV5-4 and TRBJ2-3; possibly TRBD1 for D (5 bases). CDR1 SGHNT and CDR2 YYREEE come from the germline V gene (reference sequence). The V gene lost 2 bases and the J gene lost 3 bases, with 7 bases spanning the gap. This CDR3 is built from 13 residues. The CDR3 is CASSLPGTDTQYF. CDR3 DNA: TGTGCCAGCAGCTTACCAGGGACAGATACGCAGTATTTT.

V usage is TRBV10-3 and J usage is TRBJ1-1, with D maybe TRBD1 (5 bases). The germline V gene encodes CDR1 ENHRY and CDR2 SYGVKD. The CDR3 spans 14 residues. V shed 2 bases and J shed 8 bases, with 15 bases lying between them. The CDR3 bases are TGTGCCATCAGTGAGGGAGGGGTTGGAGGCGAAGCTTTCTTT. The encoded protein is CAISEGGVGGEAFF.

The J gene is TRBJ1-1, the V gene TRBV7-9, with D perhaps matching TRBD1 (5 bases). Germline-derived CDR1 and CDR2 are SEHNR and FQNEAQ (reference sequence). CDR3 length equals 15 residues. The V gene lost 1 base and the J gene lost 1 base, with 10 bases spanning the gap. CDR3 DNA: TGTGCCAGCAGCTTAGATATGGGGGGGAACACTGAAGCTTTCTTT. Translation gives CASSLDMGGNTEAFF.

The chain employs TRBV7-2 and TRBJ2-5; D perhaps matches TRBD2 (5 bases). The CDR3 contains 16 residues. V lost 5 bases and J 4 bases, leaving 20 bases between the germline ends. The germline gives CDR1 SGHTA, CDR2 FQGNSA. The CDR3 nucleotides are TGTGCCAGCAGCACCCTCCGGGGAAGAGTGTCAGAGACCCAGTACTTC. Its protein is CASSTLRGRVSETQYF.

The rearrangement uses TRBV30 and TRBJ2-1, with 9 positions matching TRBD2. Trimming cost V 3 bases and J 8 bases; bases outside gene matches: 8. From germline, CDR1 is GTSNPN and CDR2 SVGIG (reference sequence). The CDR3 sequence is 14 residues long. In nucleotides, the CDR3 is TGTGCCTGGAGCAACGGACTAGCGAAATATGAGCAGTTCTTC. As protein: CAWSNGLAKYEQFF.

Here the CDR3 DNA reads TGTGCTAGTGGTTCCAATCGGGGGTCTATGAACACTGAAGCTTTCTTT. Translating gives CASGSNRGSMNTEAFF. This rearrangement joins TRBV12-5 to TRBJ1-1, with a possible D match to TRBD1 (5 bases). The germline V gene encodes CDR1 LGHNT and CDR2 FRNRAP. V was cut by 4 bases and J by 0 bases, with 15 bases left in between. This CDR3 region has 16 residues.

This sequence joins TRBV9 and TRBJ2-4, with TRBD1 as a possible D gene (5 bases). Germline V gives CDR1 SGDLS, CDR2 YYNGEE. The ends were cut back, 3 bases at V and 8 bases at J, with 9 bases in the middle. The CDR3 loop spans 12 amino acids. Written as DNA, the CDR3 is TGTGCCAGCAGCGAAACAGGCTACATTCAGTACTTC. This encodes CASSETGYIQYF.

The chain recombines TRBV30 with TRBJ1-1, with D possibly matching TRBD1 (5 bases). CDR3 length: 14 amino acids. Trimming pared 0 bases from V and 5 bases from J, leaving 13 bases between. The germline gives CDR1 GTSNPN, CDR2 SVGIG (reference sequence). CDR3 DNA: TGTGCCTGGAGTGTACCGGGGGGAAGGACTGAAGCTTTCTTT. Translation gives CAWSVPGGRTEAFF.

This rearrangement joins TRBV11-2 to TRBJ2-1, with a weak D call TRBD2 (5 bases). The CDR3 has 15 amino acids. Deletions cut 5 bases from V and 3 bases from J, with 14 bases between. From germline, CDR1 is SGHAT and CDR2 FQNNGV. The CDR3 DNA follows: TGTGCCAGCAGCCTCGAAGCGGACCTCTACAATGAGCAGTTCTTC. Translating gives CASSLEADLYNEQFF.

The chain combines TRBV30 with TRBJ2-7; 11 nucleotides align to TRBD2. Losses at the gene ends were 2 bases for V and 3 bases for J; bases not matched to a gene: 6. This CDR3 has 15 amino acids. Per the germline V gene, CDR1 is GTSNPN and CDR2 is SVGIG (reference sequence). Here the CDR3 DNA reads TGTGCCTGGAGTCTAGCCGGGACTAGCGGCTACGAGCAGTACTTC. Translation: CAWSLAGTSGYEQYF.

V usage is TRBV2 and J usage is TRBJ2-5; D gene ambiguous. V shed 8 bases and J shed 9 bases, with 13 bases lying between them. The CDR3 runs to 11 residues. In germline, CDR1 is SNHLY, CDR2 FYNNEI. CDR3 nucleotide sequence: TGTGCCAGCCAACAAGGAGTGGCCCAGTACTTC. As protein: CASQQGVAQYF.

The rearrangement joins TRBV24-1 to TRBJ2-3; D remains ambiguous. CDR1 is KGHDR, CDR2 SFDVKD, per germline. CDR3 size: 12 residues. The V end lost 9 bases, the J end lost 2 bases, and 8 bases lay between the germline ends. The CDR3 loop is CATVDTTDTQYF. Written as DNA, the CDR3 is TGTGCCACCGTAGACACCACAGATACGCAGTATTTT.

This clone was counted once. The DNA for the CDR3 is TGTGCCACCCAGACAGGACTTGGCCAGCCCCAGCATTTT. Its protein product is CATQTGLGQPQHF. This chain connects TRBV19 to TRBJ1-5, with D possibly TRBD1 on 6 matching bases. The CDR3 is 13 residues long. Germline lookup yields CDR1 LNHDA and CDR2 SQIVND (reference sequence). The V end lost 10 bases, the J end lost 7 bases, and 17 bases lay between the germline ends.